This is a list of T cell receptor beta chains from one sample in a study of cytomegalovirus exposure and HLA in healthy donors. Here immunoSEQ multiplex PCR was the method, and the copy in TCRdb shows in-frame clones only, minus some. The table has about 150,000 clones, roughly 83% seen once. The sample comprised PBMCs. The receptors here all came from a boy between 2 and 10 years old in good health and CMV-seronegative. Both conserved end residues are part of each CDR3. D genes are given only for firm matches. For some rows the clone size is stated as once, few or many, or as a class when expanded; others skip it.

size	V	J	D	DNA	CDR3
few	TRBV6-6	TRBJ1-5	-	TGTGCCAGCAGGCCTAGACAGAACAATCAGCCCCAGCATTTT	CASRPRQNNQPQHF
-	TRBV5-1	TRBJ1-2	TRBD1	TGCGCCAGCAGCTTGGGGACAGGGGAAGATGGCTACACCTTC	CASSLGTGEDGYTF
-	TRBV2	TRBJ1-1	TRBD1	TGTGCCAGCAGTAAGGACAGGGCTGGGACTGAAGCTTTCTTT	CASSKDRAGTEAFF
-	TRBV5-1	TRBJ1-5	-	TGCGCCAGCAGCTTTCTTCAAGGGGGACAGCCCCAGCATTTT	CASSFLQGGQPQHF
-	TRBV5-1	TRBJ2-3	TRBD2	TGCGCCAGCAGCTTGGGAGGGACTAGCGGCACAGATACGCAGTATTTT	CASSLGGTSGTDTQYF
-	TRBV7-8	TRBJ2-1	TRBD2	TGTGCCAGCAGCTTCGGACTAGCGGGAGGCATAAGCTCCTACAATGAGCAGTTCTTC	CASSFGLAGGISSYNEQFF
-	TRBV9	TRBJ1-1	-	TGTGCCAGCAGCGTAGTCAGGGAAGGGGCTGAAGCTTTCTTT	CASSVVREGAEAFF
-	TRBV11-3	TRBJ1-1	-	TGTGCCAGCAGCCTCCCCGGTATCACTGAAGCTTTCTTT	CASSLPGITEAFF
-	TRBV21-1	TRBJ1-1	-	TGTGCCAGCAGCGCGGGACAGCCGTCGAACACTGAAGCTTTCTTT	CASSAGQPSNTEAFF
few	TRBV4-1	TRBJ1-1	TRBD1	TGCGCCAGCAGCCAAGAACAGGGGGGGACTGAAGCTTTCTTT	CASSQEQGGTEAFF
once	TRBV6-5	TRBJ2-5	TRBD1	TGTGCCAGCAGTTACAATCTAGGGGGCGCGGAGACCCAGTACTTC	CASSYNLGGAETQYF
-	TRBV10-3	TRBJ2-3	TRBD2	TGTGCCATCAGTGGAGGAACTAGCGGGGCCACTAGCACAGATACGCAGTATTTT	CAISGGTSGATSTDTQYF
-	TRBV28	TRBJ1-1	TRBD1	TGTGCCAGCAGTCGAACAGGGGGATACACTGAAGCTTTCTTT	CASSRTGGYTEAFF
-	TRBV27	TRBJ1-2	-	TGTGCCAGCAGTTCACGAGGCAGAGCTAACTATGGCTACACCTTC	CASSSRGRANYGYTF
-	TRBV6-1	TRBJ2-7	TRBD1	TGTGCCAGCAGAGCCGGGACAGGGGTTTACGAGCAGTACTTC	CASRAGTGVYEQYF
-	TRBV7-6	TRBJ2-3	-	TGTGCCAGCAGCTTAGGGGGAGGAGCCACAGATACGCAGTATTTT	CASSLGGGATDTQYF
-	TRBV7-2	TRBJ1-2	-	TGTGCCAGCAGCAGCAGGGTCGATGGCTACACCTTC	CASSSRVDGYTF
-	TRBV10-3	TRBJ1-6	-	TGTGCCATCAGTGAAAACAGACAGGACGATAATTCACCCCTCCACTTT	CAISENRQDDNSPLHF
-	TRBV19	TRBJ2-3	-	TGTGCCAGTAGTATGGACAGTTCCGGCACAGATACGCAGTATTTT	CASSMDSSGTDTQYF
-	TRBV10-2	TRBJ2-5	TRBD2	TGCGCCAGCAACAGAGCGGGAAAAGAGACCCAGTACTTC	CASNRAGKETQYF
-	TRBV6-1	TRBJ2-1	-	TGTGCCAGCAGTGAAAGCCCTTACGGAGGGAGGTACAATGAGCAGTTCTTC	CASSESPYGGRYNEQFF
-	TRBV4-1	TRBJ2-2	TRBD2	TGCGCCAGCAGCCCTCTAGCGGGAGGGAACACCGGGGAGCTGTTTTTT	CASSPLAGGNTGELFF
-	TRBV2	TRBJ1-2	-	TGTGCCAGCAGAGAGAAGACAGCTAACACTAACTATGGCTACACCTTC	CASREKTANTNYGYTF
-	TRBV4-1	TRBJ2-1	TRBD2	TGCGCCAGCAGCCAGGGGACTAGCATCAGCAATGAGCAGTTCTTC	CASSQGTSISNEQFF
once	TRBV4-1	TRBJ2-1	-	TGCGCCAGCAGAGGGCAGGGCGTAGGTGTGGTCCGTGAGCAGTTCTTC	CASRGQGVGVVREQFF
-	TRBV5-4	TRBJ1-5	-	TGTGCCAGCAGCTTGGAGGGGGAAGGGCAGCCCCAGCATTTT	CASSLEGEGQPQHF
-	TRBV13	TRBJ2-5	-	TGTGCCAGCAGCTTTAAGAAGGAGGGGAGAGAGACCCAGTACTTC	CASSFKKEGRETQYF
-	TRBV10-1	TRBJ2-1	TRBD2	TGCGCCAGCAGTGAAGCGGGAGCGAGGAATAACAATGAGCAGTTCTTC	CASSEAGARNNNEQFF
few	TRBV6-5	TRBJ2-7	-	TGTGCCAGCAGTTACTCGACTGGCGAGCAGTACTTC	CASSYSTGEQYF
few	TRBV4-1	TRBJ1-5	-	TGCGCCAGCAGCCAAGACCGGGGAAGGAATCAGCCCCAGCATTTT	CASSQDRGRNQPQHF
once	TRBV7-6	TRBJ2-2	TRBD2	TGTGCCAGCAGCTTAGCGAGCGGGGGGGACACCGGGGAGCTGTTTTTT	CASSLASGGDTGELFF
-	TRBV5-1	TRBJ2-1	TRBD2	TGCGCCAGCAGCTCGCGCAGGGGGGGGTTACTAGCGGGAGAGGTTTACAATGAGCAGTTCTTC	CASSSRRGGLLAGEVYNEQFF
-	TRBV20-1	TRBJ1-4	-	TGCAGTGCTGGTTCAGAAGAAAAACTGTTTTTT	CSAGSEEKLFF